These 14 T cell receptor beta chains came from one sample sequenced in a study of blood T cells in healthy people across ages. For the second PCR, which ran for about 7 to 11 cycles, a sample-barcoded 5' primer and a J-beta primer mix were used. One entry per CDR3 protein results from TCRdb running MiXCR on the 5' RACE reads. The repertoire holds over 1,500,000 distinct CDR3 sequences, with about two fifths as singletons. The source material was blood. The receptors derive from a human donor in good health.

This clonotype was observed a handful of times. The chain is built from TRBV7-2 and TRBJ1-5, with D uncertain. CDR3 length: 15 amino acids. Germline CDR1 is SGHTA and CDR2 is FQGNSA. Trimming shortened V by 2 bases and J by 4 bases, and 12 bases separated the two germline ends. The CDR3 DNA sequence: TGTGCCAGCAGCTTATCTCGAAGCAAGAATCAGCCCCAGCATTTT. Translation gives CASSLSRSKNQPQHF.

V and J are TRBV7-6 and TRBJ2-3, with 7 bases aligning to TRBD2. Germline CDR1 reads SGHVS; CDR2 reads FNYEAQ. The CDR3 is made up of 15 amino acids. The V and J ends lost 5 bases and 0 bases, in that order; junction bases with no gene match: 5. CDR3 in DNA: TGTGCCAGCAGCACCCTAGCGGAGAGCACAGATACGCAGTATTTT. This gives the protein CASSTLAESTDTQYF.

This clonotype was picked up a small number of times. The chain carries TRBV20-1 and TRBJ1-5; D call uncertain. There are 12 residues in the CDR3. Germline V gene lookup returns CDR1 DFQATT and CDR2 SNEGSKA (reference sequence). V dropped 4 bases and J dropped 3 bases, with 7 bases sitting between them. DNA of the CDR3: TGCAGTGCTATAAAGGTCAATCAGCCCCAGCATTTT. Residues: CSAIKVNQPQHF.

This clonotype was observed a handful of times. This chain joins TRBV20-1 and TRBJ1-1; D gene uncertain. The CDR3 sequence is 16 residues long. The V end lost 0 bases, the J end lost 3 bases, and 17 bases lay between the germline ends. Looked up from germline, CDR1 is DFQATT and CDR2 is SNEGSKA (reference sequence). The CDR3 DNA follows: TGCAGTGCTAGAGAGGTACTCGGGTCAGAGGACACTGAAGCTTTCTTT. This encodes CSAREVLGSEDTEAFF.

This clonotype was seen just once. The CDR3 end shows no conserved phenylalanine or tryptophan, and so a read error is likely. V is TRBV6-1 and J is TRBJ1-2; D call uncertain. V was pared by 8 bases and J by 2 bases, with 21 bases between. Germline-derived CDR1 and CDR2 are MNHNS and SASEGT. This CDR3 contains 16 residues. The CDR3 nucleotides are TGTGCCAGCCAAGAGCGGGGTTATTATACAAACTATGGCTACACCCTC. Residues: CASQERGYYTNYGYTL.

A few counts support this clonotype. The chain couples TRBV12-3 or TRBV12-4 to TRBJ2-1; 8 positions agree with TRBD2. This CDR3 is built from 14 residues. V shed 6 bases, J shed 6 bases, and the junction held 7 bases outside the gene matches. DNA for the CDR3: TGTGCCAGCAGCCCGGGAGGGGCTAGCAATGAGCAGTTCTTC. Translation gives CASSPGGASNEQFF.

J is TRBJ2-7 and V is TRBV15; TRBD2 is a possible D gene (5 bases). V was clipped by 5 bases and J by 3 bases, with 11 bases between them. Germline values: CDR1 LNHNV, CDR2 YYDKDF (reference sequence). This CDR3 contains 13 residues. CDR3 nucleotide sequence: TGTGCCACCAGCCCGAAGGGAGTCTACGAGCAGTACTTC. Its protein product is CATSPKGVYEQYF.

Only a few counts were recorded for this clonotype. Here the CDR3 reads CASSETGAMNSGNTIYF. The CDR3 DNA reads TGTGCCAGCAGCGAGACCGGGGCAATGAACTCTGGAAACACCATATATTTT. This chain uses TRBV6-1 with TRBJ1-3; D is perhaps TRBD1 (5 bases). The germline gives CDR1 MNHNS, CDR2 SASEGT. The CDR3 contains 17 residues. V was clipped by 6 bases and J by 0 bases, with 18 bases between them.

This clonotype occurred a few times. This chain connects TRBV7-3 to TRBJ1-2; D unclear. Germline V CDR1 and CDR2: SGHTA, FQGTGA. The CDR3 runs 13 residues. Trimming pared 7 bases from V and 1 base from J, leaving 10 bases between. This CDR3 reads CASNPGFNYGYTF. The CDR3 region has the DNA TGTGCCAGCAACCCCGGGTTTAACTATGGCTACACCTTC.

This clonotype was found a few times. This chain's CDR3 is CASSSGTRSVTDTQYF. The CDR3 bases are TGTGCCAGCAGTTCCGGGACTAGAAGTGTTACAGATACGCAGTATTTT. The chain has TRBV27 and TRBJ2-3; 8 nucleotides agree with TRBD2. The germline gives CDR1 MNHEY, CDR2 SMNVEV (reference sequence). J was trimmed by 3 bases and V by 4 bases; bases with no gene match: 9. This CDR3 has 16 amino acids.

A word on this clonotype: One end of the junction varies from germline; a read error may be responsible. The gene calls are TRBV9 and TRBJ2-3; D might be TRBD1 (5 bases). The CDR3 runs 15 residues. Germline lookup yields CDR1 SGDLS and CDR2 YYNGEE. The CDR3 loop reads CASSVDYTRTGTQYF. CDR3 nucleotides: TGTGCCAGCAGCGTAGATTACACCCGCACAGGTACGCAGTATTTT.

The J gene is TRBJ2-3, the V gene TRBV12-3 or TRBV12-4; 7 bases fit TRBD1. The CDR3 covers 14 residues. With V trimmed by 4 bases and J by 11 bases, 12 bases remained unmatched. CDR3 DNA: TGTGCCAGCAGTTCTACAGGGGCTAGAAGTCAGCAGTATTTT. Amino acids: CASSSTGARSQQYF.

The rearrangement joins TRBV7-2 to TRBJ1-1; D perhaps matches TRBD1 (5 bases). The CDR3 totals 14 residues. V lost 4 bases, J lost 5 bases, and 14 bases lay in between. Germline CDR1 is SGHTA and CDR2 is FQGNSA. The CDR3 DNA reads as TGTGCCAGCAGCTGGGACCCTACCCCGACTGAAGCTTTCTTT. It codes for CASSWDPTPTEAFF.

V and J are TRBV6-2 or TRBV6-3 and TRBJ2-3; maybe TRBD2 (5 bases). The CDR3 is 16 residues long. V shed 0 bases and J shed 3 bases, with 13 bases lying between them. Germline V gives CDR1 MNHEY, CDR2 SVGEGT. CDR3 region: CASSYSASQQTDTQYF. The CDR3 DNA reads as TGTGCCAGCAGTTACTCGGCTAGCCAACAGACAGATACGCAGTATTTT.